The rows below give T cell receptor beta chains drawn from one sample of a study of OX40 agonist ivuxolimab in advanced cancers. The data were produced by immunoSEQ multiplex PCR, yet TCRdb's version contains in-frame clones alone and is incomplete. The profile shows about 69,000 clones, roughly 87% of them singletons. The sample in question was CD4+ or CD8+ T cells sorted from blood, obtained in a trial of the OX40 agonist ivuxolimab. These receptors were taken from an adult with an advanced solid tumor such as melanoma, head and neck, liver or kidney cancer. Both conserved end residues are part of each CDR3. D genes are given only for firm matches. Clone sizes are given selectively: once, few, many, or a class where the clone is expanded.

CSVWDRLYNEQFF | TGCAGCGTTTGGGATAGACTCTACAATGAGCAGTTCTTC | few | TRBV29-1 | - | TRBJ2-1
CASSSDRGPGANVLTF | TGTGCCAGCTCATCCGACAGGGGGCCGGGGGCCAACGTCCTGACTTTC | - | TRBV18 | TRBD1 | TRBJ2-6
CASSPGTPPDTQYF | TGTGCCAGCAGCCCTGGGACACCTCCCGATACGCAGTATTTT | - | TRBV7-6 | - | TRBJ2-3
CASSPAKTSGNTIYF | TGTGCCAGCAGCCCCGCGAAGACCTCTGGAAACACCATATATTTT | - | TRBV6-1 | - | TRBJ1-3
CASSLEGAGDTDTQYF | TGCGCCAGCAGCTTGGAAGGCGCGGGAGACACAGATACGCAGTATTTT | - | TRBV5-1 | TRBD2 | TRBJ2-3
CATSRRGNGSPLHF | TGTGCCACCAGCAGACGAGGGAACGGCTCACCCCTCCACTTT | once | TRBV15 | - | TRBJ1-6
CASSLNREQFF | TGTGCCAGCAGCTTGAACCGCGAGCAGTTCTTC | - | TRBV11-3 | - | TRBJ2-1
CASSSFRLAGGLRLFF | TGTGCCAGCAGCTCTTTTCGGCTAGCGGGGGGTCTCCGACTGTTCTTC | - | TRBV5-6 | TRBD2 | TRBJ2-1
CASSTSGRAFEQYF | TGTGCCAGTAGTACTAGCGGGAGGGCCTTCGAGCAGTACTTC | - | TRBV19 | TRBD2 | TRBJ2-7
CASSPPTSGGAYNEQFF | TGTGCCAGCTCACCCCCAACTAGCGGGGGGGCCTACAATGAGCAGTTCTTC | - | TRBV18 | TRBD2 | TRBJ2-1
CAWSVGANYGYTF | TGTGCCTGGAGTGTGGGAGCTAACTATGGCTACACCTTC | - | TRBV30 | - | TRBJ1-2
CASLLTGAGELFF | TGTGCCAGCCTATTGACAGGCGCCGGGGAGCTGTTTTTT | - | TRBV28 | - | TRBJ2-2
CASSEGAGLVTEAFF | TGTGCCAGCAGTGAAGGGGCAGGGTTAGTCACTGAAGCTTTCTTT | - | TRBV6-1 | - | TRBJ1-1
CSVAPTGHYEQYF | TGCAGCGTCGCCCCGACAGGCCACTACGAGCAGTACTTC | - | TRBV29-1 | - | TRBJ2-7
CASSSHRGPTMNTEAFF | TGCGCCAGCAGCTCCCACAGGGGACCAACCATGAACACTGAAGCTTTCTTT | - | TRBV5-1 | TRBD1 | TRBJ1-1
CASNSPGTGLLSPLHF | TGTGCCAGCAACTCGCCCGGGACAGGGCTTCTTTCACCCCTCCACTTT | - | TRBV28 | TRBD1 | TRBJ1-6
CASSPLDRDDTEAFF | TGTGCCAGCAGTCCGTTGGACAGGGACGACACTGAAGCTTTCTTT | few | TRBV27 | TRBD1 | TRBJ1-1
CASSQRLRETQYF | TGTGCCAGCAGCCAGCGACTCCGGGAGACCCAGTACTTC | - | TRBV14 | - | TRBJ2-5